This is a list of T cell receptor beta chains from one sample in a study of spatial heterogeneity in lung cancer. TCRdb re-derived calls from the 5' RACE reads in MiXCR, one entry per CDR3 protein. The repertoire holds over 15,000 distinct CDR3 sequences, with about 8.9% as singletons. Sequencing used PBMCs, obtained at follow-up. These receptors were taken from a male donor with early-stage non-small cell lung cancer. Both conserved end residues are part of each CDR3. Fields, in order: J gene, D gene, V gene, clone size, CDR3 protein, CDR3 DNA. A D gene is named only where the DNA matches it firmly. Rows give clone size only sometimes, using once, few, many, or a class for an expanded clone.

TRBJ2-1 | NA | TRBV4-1 | few | CASSHPTDNEQFF | TGCGCCAGCAGCCACCCGACCGACAATGAGCAGTTCTTC
TRBJ2-5 | TRBD2 | TRBV6-6 | many | CASSQAGTRGQETQYF | TGTGCCAGCAGTCAAGCCGGGACTAGGGGCCAAGAGACCCAGTACTTC
TRBJ1-1 | NA | TRBV5-1 | many | CASRDTGTEAFF | TGCGCCAGCAGAGACACAGGCACTGAAGCTTTCTTT
TRBJ2-1 | NA | TRBV6-4 | many | CASSDSLGGPNEQFF | TGTGCCAGCAGTGACTCACTAGGGGGGCCCAATGAGCAGTTCTTC
TRBJ2-7 | NA | TRBV20-1 | NA | CSARGVGGALYEQYF | TGCAGTGCTAGAGGAGTAGGGGGGGCCCTCTACGAGCAGTACTTC
TRBJ2-7 | TRBD1 | TRBV6-2/TRBV6-3 | many | CASSRDRGRHEQYF | TGTGCCAGCAGTCGGGACAGGGGGCGACACGAGCAGTACTTC
TRBJ2-1 | NA | TRBV3-1 | many | CASSQVEGRYNEQFF | TGTGCCAGCAGCCAAGTGGAGGGACGTTACAATGAGCAGTTCTTC
TRBJ2-1 | NA | TRBV7-9 | many | CASSPGGRYDRDNEQFF | TGTGCCAGCAGCCCAGGGGGGAGGTATGACCGAGACAATGAGCAGTTCTTC
TRBJ1-1 | NA | TRBV27 | many | CASSLSPGRSNTEAFF | TGTGCCAGCAGTTTATCCCCTGGCAGAAGCAACACTGAAGCTTTCTTT
TRBJ2-2 | NA | TRBV29-1 | many | CSASGVAYTGELFF | TGCAGCGCCTCAGGGGTTGCTTACACCGGGGAGCTGTTTTTT
TRBJ2-2 | NA | TRBV29-1 | many | CSVEEPTGTGELFF | TGCAGCGTTGAAGAGCCGACAGGCACCGGGGAGCTGTTTTTT
TRBJ2-1 | NA | TRBV12-5 | few | CASGFHGAYNEQFF | TGTGCTAGTGGTTTTCATGGGGCTTACAATGAGCAGTTCTTC
TRBJ1-5 | NA | TRBV6-2/TRBV6-3 | many | CASSYDGNQPQHF | TGTGCCAGCAGTTACGACGGGAATCAGCCCCAGCATTTT
TRBJ2-5 | TRBD2 | TRBV20-1 | medium-sized | CSAPAGRGVQETQYF | TGCAGTGCCCCCGCGGGACGGGGGGTCCAAGAGACCCAGTACTTC
TRBJ2-2 | NA | TRBV6-5 | few | CASTHRVENTGELFF | TGTGCCAGCACCCACAGGGTCGAAAACACCGGGGAGCTGTTTTTT
TRBJ2-3 | NA | TRBV3-1 | many | CASSQVGGLPDTQYF | TGTGCCAGCAGCCAAGTCGGGGGGCTCCCCGATACGCAGTATTTT
TRBJ2-3 | NA | TRBV5-1 | medium-sized | CASSLAGRSTDTQYF | TGCGCCAGCAGCTTGGCCGGGCGGTCCACAGATACGCAGTATTTT
TRBJ2-2 | NA | TRBV4-2 | few | CASSQDSRTIYGGELFF | TGTGCCAGCAGCCAAGATTCGAGGACCATCTACGGCGGGGAGCTGTTTTTT
TRBJ1-4 | TRBD1 | TRBV5-1 | few | CASSPTPTGHGNEKLFF | TGCGCCAGCAGCCCAACGCCGACAGGGCACGGTAATGAAAAACTGTTTTTT
TRBJ2-7 | TRBD2 | TRBV20-1 | many | CSLGIAGGNYEQYF | TGCAGCCTCGGAATAGCGGGAGGGAACTACGAGCAGTACTTC
TRBJ2-5 | NA | TRBV12-3/TRBV12-4 | few | CASSPRAEETQYF | TGTGCCAGCAGCCCTCGAGCGGAAGAGACCCAGTACTTC
TRBJ2-5 | TRBD2 | TRBV7-9 | many | CASSLYSGEQEIQYF | TGTGCCAGCAGCTTATATAGCGGGGAGCAAGAGATCCAGTACTTC
TRBJ2-1 | TRBD2 | TRBV20-1 | many | CSARGLAGVGHEQFF | TGCAGTGCTAGAGGACTAGCGGGAGTCGGGCATGAGCAGTTCTTC
TRBJ2-3 | NA | TRBV7-2 | NA | CASSSTENLADTQYF | TGTGCCAGCAGCTCCACGGAAAACCTTGCAGATACGCAGTATTTT
TRBJ2-1 | NA | TRBV10-3 | NA | CAISESAAMNNEQFF | TGTGCCATCAGTGAGTCGGCGGCAATGAACAATGAGCAGTTCTTC
TRBJ1-1 | TRBD1 | TRBV2 | NA | CASSEAADRMNTEAFF | TGTGCCAGCAGTGAAGCGGCGGACAGGATGAACACTGAAGCTTTCTTT
TRBJ2-7 | NA | TRBV6-5 | many | CASSLGGDEQYF | TGTGCCAGCAGTTTAGGGGGGGACGAGCAGTACTTC
TRBJ1-1 | NA | TRBV11-2 | many | CASSLEFQGKGEAFF | TGTGCCAGCAGCTTAGAATTCCAGGGGAAGGGTGAAGCTTTCTTT
TRBJ1-5 | NA | TRBV6-2/TRBV6-3 | many | CASSPGALGNQPQHF | TGTGCCAGCAGTCCGGGCGCTTTGGGCAATCAGCCCCAGCATTTT
TRBJ2-3 | TRBD2 | TRBV12-3/TRBV12-4 | many | CASRPRLAGAADTQYF | TGTGCCAGCAGGCCCCGACTAGCGGGAGCCGCAGATACGCAGTATTTT
TRBJ2-7 | NA | TRBV27 | many | CASKPPQLGEQYF | TGTGCCAGCAAACCTCCCCAGCTGGGTGAGCAGTACTTC
TRBJ1-3 | NA | TRBV6-6 | NA | CASSYSRGSSANTIYF | TGTGCCAGCAGTTACTCGCGGGGGAGCTCTGCAAACACCATATATTTT
TRBJ2-7 | TRBD1 | TRBV5-4 | NA | CASSSGGDREGEQYF | TGTGCCAGCAGCTCAGGGGGGGACAGGGAAGGCGAGCAGTACTTC
TRBJ2-6 | NA | TRBV2 | many | CASGAGISGSNVLTF | TGTGCCAGCGGTGCCGGGATCTCTGGGTCCAACGTCCTGACTTTC
TRBJ2-5 | TRBD2 | TRBV5-6 | NA | CASSGPGLAAQETQYF | TGTGCCAGCAGCGGACCGGGACTAGCGGCTCAAGAGACCCAGTACTTC
TRBJ2-7 | TRBD2 | TRBV4-1 | many | CASSPSGGPQYEQYF | TGCGCCAGCAGCCCAAGCGGGGGCCCCCAATACGAGCAGTACTTC
TRBJ1-4 | TRBD1 | TRBV5-1 | many | CASSPGGTGDGEKLFF | TGCGCCAGCAGCCCAGGGGGGACAGGGGACGGTGAAAAACTGTTTTTT
TRBJ1-3 | NA | TRBV11-2 | many | CASSLGGAGNTIYF | TGTGCCAGCAGCTTAGGGGGAGCTGGAAACACCATATATTTT
TRBJ2-2 | NA | TRBV27 | many | CASSLAGAGELFF | TGTGCCAGCAGTTTAGCAGGGGCCGGGGAGCTGTTTTTT
TRBJ1-5 | NA | TRBV11-2 | NA | CASSLDPNSNQPQHF | TGTGCCAGCAGCTTAGATCCAAATAGCAATCAGCCCCAGCATTTT
TRBJ1-6 | NA | TRBV10-2 | few | CASSETKRNSPLHF | TGCGCCAGCAGTGAGACTAAACGGAATTCACCCCTCCACTTT
TRBJ2-7 | NA | TRBV29-1 | many | CSVEVPPYEQYF | TGCAGCGTTGAGGTGCCCCCCTACGAGCAGTACTTC
TRBJ2-2 | NA | TRBV2 | many | CASSPLALTGELFF | TGTGCCAGCTCCCCCTTGGCCCTCACCGGGGAGCTGTTTTTT
TRBJ2-7 | NA | TRBV4-2 | many | CASSQGTGYEQYF | TGTGCCAGCAGCCAAGGAACCGGCTACGAGCAGTACTTC
TRBJ2-7 | NA | TRBV5-5 | many | CASSLAGPRQGTAHEQYF | TGTGCCAGCAGCTTGGCCGGACCGAGGCAGGGCACCGCCCACGAGCAGTACTTC
TRBJ1-4 | NA | TRBV12-3/TRBV12-4 | few | CASSTAGGYVLFF | TGTGCCAGCAGTACCGCGGGGGGTTATGTATTGTTTTTT
TRBJ2-5 | NA | TRBV11-2 | NA | CASSQRLGETQYF | TGTGCCAGCAGTCAGCGACTAGGGGAGACCCAGTACTTC
TRBJ2-1 | NA | TRBV28 | many | CASIEGALSNEQFF | TGTGCCAGCATCGAGGGAGCCTTATCCAATGAGCAGTTCTTC
TRBJ1-4 | NA | TRBV15 | NA | CATSRASLLGGGRF | TGTGCCACCAGCAGGGCGTCTCTCCTCGGAGGGGGTCGTTTT
TRBJ2-1 | TRBD1 | TRBV20-1 | many | CSAGGTGGASYNEQFF | TGCAGTGCTGGTGGGACAGGGGGCGCCTCCTACAATGAGCAGTTCTTC
TRBJ2-1 | TRBD1 | TRBV27 | many | CASATGGAYNEQFF | TGTGCCAGCGCTACAGGGGGCGCCTACAATGAGCAGTTCTTC